The 17 T cell receptor beta chains listed next were all sequenced from one sample in a study of blood T cells in healthy people across ages. Sample-barcoded 5' priming and a J-beta primer mix drove a second PCR of 7 to 11 cycles. TCRdb independently ran MiXCR on the 5' RACE reads; one entry per CDR3 protein. This table holds about 1,400,000 distinct CDR3 sequences, 42% found once. Sample: blood. The source of these receptors is a woman aged 18-29 years in good health.

This clonotype was detected a few times. The genes are TRBV5-1 and TRBJ2-3, with D possibly called TRBD1 or TRBD2 (6 bases each). Trimming stripped 0 bases from V and 0 bases from J, with 14 bases between. CDR1 and CDR2 (germline): SGHRS, YFSETQ. There are 17 residues in the CDR3. Written as DNA, the CDR3 is TGCGCCAGCAGCTTGGCGGCGGGGCAGGGGAGCACAGATACGCAGTATTTT. Protein sequence: CASSLAAGQGSTDTQYF.

This clonotype was found many times. The genes are TRBV4-2 and TRBJ1-2, with D possibly TRBD1 on 5 matching bases. Trimming took 0 bases from V and 7 from J, leaving 18 bases between them. Germline V gene data show CDR1 as LGHNA and CDR2 as YNFKEQ. The CDR3 is 16 amino acids. The CDR3 region is CASSQDFPGTYVGYTF. As DNA, the CDR3 is TGTGCCAGCAGCCAAGATTTCCCAGGGACCTATGTTGGCTACACCTTC.

This rearrangement joins TRBV2 to TRBJ1-2; no reliable D call. V was shortened by 1 base and J by 13 bases, with 13 bases between the two germline ends. Germline V gives CDR1 SNHLY, CDR2 FYNNEI. The CDR3 consists of 12 residues. DNA of the CDR3: TGTGCCAGCAGTGAAGATAGGCCTGCCGCCACCTTC. The encoded protein is CASSEDRPAATF.

This clonotype was seen a handful of times. The V gene is TRBV20-1, the J gene TRBJ1-2, with a possible D match to TRBD1 (5 bases). CDR3 length: 13 amino acids. Looked up from germline, CDR1 is DFQATT and CDR2 is SNEGSKA (reference sequence). Deletions cut 0 bases from V and 8 bases from J, with 13 bases between. The CDR3 loop is CSARDASTGGYTF. As DNA, the CDR3 is TGCAGTGCTAGAGATGCCTCAACAGGCGGCTACACCTTC.

This clonotype was observed a few times. This sequence joins TRBV5-1 and TRBJ2-7; 7 nucleotides align to TRBD2. Germline CDR1 reads SGHRS; CDR2 reads YFSETQ. With 4 bases clipped from V and 0 bases from J, the junction kept 7 bases outside the gene matches. The CDR3 is 15 amino acids. Written as DNA, the CDR3 is TGCGCCAGCAGCGAGGGTACGGGGGGCTCCTACGAGCAGTACTTC. It translates to CASSEGTGGSYEQYF.

J is TRBJ2-4 and V is TRBV7-2; D perhaps matches TRBD1 (6 bases). TRBJ2-5 matches the DNA end more closely, so the J call is doubtful. The CDR3 runs to 15 residues. Germline lookup yields CDR1 SGHTA and CDR2 FQGNSA. CDR3 DNA sequence: TGTGCCAGCAGCTCCGGTGGGGGCATTCGCGAGACCCAGTACTTC. Translation: CASSSGGGIRETQYF.

The V and J genes are TRBV27 and TRBJ2-7; D is ambiguous. This CDR3 contains 14 residues. Germline values: CDR1 MNHEY, CDR2 SMNVEV (reference sequence). V gave up 4 bases and J gave up 1 base, with 11 bases separating them. CDR3 sequence reads: CASSWSANSYEQYF. CDR3 DNA: TGTGCCAGCAGTTGGTCGGCGAATTCCTACGAGCAGTACTTC.

As concerns this clonotype: One junction end disagrees with the germline gene, perhaps due to a read error. The chain joins TRBV7-7 to TRBJ2-2; possibly TRBD1 or TRBD2 for D (6 bases each). CDR3 length: 16 amino acids. Germline V CDR1 and CDR2: SSHAT, FNYEAQ (reference sequence). CDR3 in DNA: TGTGCTAGCAGCCCAAAGGGGGGCCGGGGCACCGGGGAGCTGTTTTTT. Its translation: CASSPKGGRGTGELFF.

The gene calls are TRBV7-9 and TRBJ2-7, with 8 bases matching TRBD2. J gave up 4 bases and V 3 bases, and 11 bases lay outside the gene matches. This CDR3 is built from 16 residues. Germline V lookup: CDR1 SEHNR, CDR2 FQNEAQ (reference sequence). CDR3 nucleotide sequence: TGTGCCAGCAGCTTTTTTCACGGGACTAGTGTGTACGAGCAGTACTTC. This translates into CASSFFHGTSVYEQYF.

The chain links TRBV27 to TRBJ2-5; D gene uncertain. The CDR3 runs to 15 residues. V gave up 2 bases and J gave up 1 base, with 11 bases separating them. CDR1 and CDR2 from the germline V gene are MNHEY and SMNVEV (reference sequence). The CDR3 spells CASSLTMGPQETQYF. The CDR3, as DNA: TGTGCCAGCAGTTTAACCATGGGCCCCCAAGAGACCCAGTACTTC.

The sample holds a few counts of this clonotype. The chain has TRBV7-9 and TRBJ2-3; 8 nucleotides agree with TRBD2. The CDR3 is made up of 16 amino acids. Germline assignment: CDR1 SEHNR and CDR2 FQNEAQ (reference sequence). Trimming took 6 bases from V and 1 from J; bases not matched to a gene: 9. The CDR3 sequence is CASSLMGLVGTDTQYF. As DNA, the CDR3 is TGTGCCAGCAGTTTGATGGGACTAGTCGGCACAGATACGCAGTATTTT.

The rearrangement joins TRBV30 to TRBJ2-7; 8 bases agree with TRBD2. Germline CDR1 and CDR2: GTSNPN and SVGIG (reference sequence). This CDR3 spans 15 amino acids. The V and J ends lost 0 bases and 3 bases, in that order; junction bases with no gene match: 7. For the CDR3, the DNA is TGTGCCTGGAGTGTTGGCCGGGGGGGCCACTACGAGCAGTACTTC. Translating it yields CAWSVGRGGHYEQYF.

This clonotype appeared a few times. The chain combines TRBV20-1 with TRBJ2-3; perhaps TRBD1 as D (6 bases). Trimming shortened V by 1 base and J by 3 bases, and 11 bases separated the two germline ends. There are 14 residues in the CDR3. Germline V gene data show CDR1 as DFQATT and CDR2 as SNEGSKA (reference sequence). The chain's CDR3 is CSARGTGWTDTQYF. CDR3 nucleotides: TGCAGTGCTAGAGGTACAGGGTGGACAGATACGCAGTATTTT.

This clonotype has more than one count but fewer than ten. This chain joins TRBV20-1 and TRBJ1-2, with TRBD1 identical over 7 bases. Germline V lookup: CDR1 DFQATT, CDR2 SNEGSKA (reference sequence). The CDR3 extends over 12 amino acids. The junction had 5 bases not matched to a gene; V was cut back by 6 bases and J by 4 bases. Here the CDR3 DNA reads TGCAGTGCCCGCAGGGGGGGCTATGGCTACACCTTC. Amino acids: CSARRGGYGYTF.

V gene TRBV20-1 combines with J gene TRBJ1-2; tentative D call: TRBD1 (6 bases). The CDR3 length is 14 residues. The germline V and J ends were trimmed by 6 bases and 3 bases, with 17 bases remaining between them. Germline V lookup: CDR1 DFQATT, CDR2 SNEGSKA (reference sequence). In nucleotides, the CDR3 is TGCAGTGCAACCCCGGGGGGGGCGGACTATGGCTACACCTTC. As protein: CSATPGGADYGYTF.

This clonotype was picked up a small number of times. This rearrangement joins TRBV20-1 to TRBJ1-2; 10 positions match TRBD1. The germline V gene has CDR1 DFQATT and CDR2 SNEGSKA (reference sequence). The CDR3 consists of 17 residues. J was trimmed by 0 bases and V by 5 bases; bases with no gene match: 12. CDR3 sequence reads: CSALTSRDRGPNYGYTF. For the CDR3, the DNA is TGCAGTGCTTTAACATCCCGGGACAGGGGTCCTAACTATGGCTACACCTTC.

V is TRBV27 and J is TRBJ2-5; D tentatively reads TRBD1 or TRBD2 (5 bases each). This CDR3 has 14 residues. In germline, CDR1 is MNHEY, CDR2 SMNVEV (reference sequence). V was clipped by 6 bases and J by 2 bases, with 13 bases between them. Written as DNA, the CDR3 is TGTGCCAGCAGCCTCCCGGGACGTCAAGAGACCCAGTACTTC. It encodes CASSLPGRQETQYF.